These T cell receptor beta chains were read from a single sample in a study of technical replicates of blood from a handful of donors. The data were produced by immunoSEQ multiplex PCR, yet TCRdb's version contains in-frame clones alone and is incomplete. Altogether about 59,000 clones are present, around 87% being singletons, with the ten largest covering 4.5% to 6%. Sequenced: PBMCs. All receptors come from a human donor in good health. Some clones in this sample may be carry-over from other donors' samples. The CDR3 runs from the conserved cysteine through the conserved F or W. The D gene is left open where the match is weak. A clone size is listed for some rows: how often the clone was seen (once, few, many), or a class if it is expanded.

CDR3aa: CASSRITGGGTEAFF; CDR3nt: TGTGCCAGCAGTAGAATAACAGGGGGTGGCACTGAAGCTTTCTTT; v_gene: TRBV6-1; d_gene: TRBD1; abundance: NA; j_gene: TRBJ1-1
CDR3aa: CASSLRTGAWTQYF; CDR3nt: TGTGCCAGCAGCTTAAGGACAGGCGCTTGGACCCAGTACTTC; v_gene: TRBV5-8; d_gene: TRBD1; abundance: NA; j_gene: TRBJ2-5
CDR3aa: CASSTGTHQYF; CDR3nt: TGTGCCAGCAGCACCGGGACTCATCAGTATTTT; v_gene: TRBV11-2; d_gene: NA; abundance: NA; j_gene: TRBJ2-3
CDR3aa: CASSADRGDYGYTF; CDR3nt: TGTGCCAGCAGCGCGGACAGGGGGGACTATGGCTACACCTTC; v_gene: TRBV7-2; d_gene: TRBD1; abundance: NA; j_gene: TRBJ1-2
CDR3aa: CASSPAGVLYTEAFF; CDR3nt: TGTGCCAGCAGCCCCGCAGGGGTATTGTACACTGAAGCTTTCTTT; v_gene: TRBV6-5; d_gene: NA; abundance: NA; j_gene: TRBJ1-1
CDR3aa: CASSQDGRSGNTIYF; CDR3nt: TGCGCCAGCAGCCAAGATGGGCGCTCTGGAAACACCATATATTTT; v_gene: TRBV4-1; d_gene: NA; abundance: NA; j_gene: TRBJ1-3
CDR3aa: CSVAGHYNTEAFF; CDR3nt: TGCAGCGTGGCTGGACATTATAACACTGAAGCTTTCTTT; v_gene: TRBV29-1; d_gene: NA; abundance: NA; j_gene: TRBJ1-1
CDR3aa: CASSRDYYGYTF; CDR3nt: TGTGCCAGCAGCAGGGACTACTATGGCTACACCTTC; v_gene: TRBV6-6; d_gene: NA; abundance: NA; j_gene: TRBJ1-2
CDR3aa: CASNRPGQGASEAFF; CDR3nt: TGTGCCAGCAACAGACCCGGACAGGGGGCGTCTGAAGCTTTCTTT; v_gene: TRBV7-2; d_gene: TRBD1; abundance: NA; j_gene: TRBJ1-1
CDR3aa: CASSLAPVTGMNTEAFF; CDR3nt: TGCGCCAGCAGCTTGGCCCCAGTCACGGGAATGAACACTGAAGCTTTCTTT; v_gene: TRBV5-1; d_gene: NA; abundance: once; j_gene: TRBJ1-1
CDR3aa: CSVALPGLAPGTQYF; CDR3nt: TGCAGCGTGGCCCTCCCGGGACTAGCCCCAGGGACCCAGTACTTC; v_gene: TRBV29-1; d_gene: TRBD2; abundance: NA; j_gene: TRBJ2-5
CDR3aa: CASNLSGGSYGYTF; CDR3nt: TGTGCCAGCAACCTAAGCGGGGGATCCTATGGCTACACCTTC; v_gene: TRBV7-2; d_gene: NA; abundance: NA; j_gene: TRBJ1-2
CDR3aa: CASSPRTSGGAIFSYEQYF; CDR3nt: TGTGCCAGCTCACCACGGACTAGCGGGGGGGCCATCTTCTCCTACGAGCAGTACTTC; v_gene: TRBV18; d_gene: TRBD2; abundance: NA; j_gene: TRBJ2-7
CDR3aa: CASSARDRGYEQYF; CDR3nt: TGCGCCAGCAGCGCCCGGGACAGGGGATACGAGCAGTACTTC; v_gene: TRBV4-1; d_gene: TRBD1; abundance: NA; j_gene: TRBJ2-7
CDR3aa: CASSLDSGRGYEQYF; CDR3nt: TGTGCCAGCAGCTTAGATAGCGGGAGAGGATACGAGCAGTACTTC; v_gene: TRBV7-2; d_gene: TRBD2; abundance: once; j_gene: TRBJ2-7
CDR3aa: CSVRTSGNNEQFF; CDR3nt: TGCAGCGTGAGGACTAGCGGGAACAATGAGCAGTTCTTC; v_gene: TRBV29-1; d_gene: TRBD2; abundance: NA; j_gene: TRBJ2-1
CDR3aa: CAWSWRRDYEQYF; CDR3nt: TGTGCCTGGAGTTGGCGGAGAGATTACGAGCAGTACTTC; v_gene: TRBV30; d_gene: NA; abundance: NA; j_gene: TRBJ2-7
CDR3aa: CARSHLPTGMDNIQYF; CDR3nt: TGTGCCAGAAGCCACCTTCCGACAGGGATGGATAACATTCAGTACTTC; v_gene: TRBV5-3; d_gene: TRBD1; abundance: few; j_gene: TRBJ2-4
CDR3aa: CASSLFPLGTRNKDSYEQYF; CDR3nt: TGTGCCAGCAGCTTGTTCCCTCTTGGGACAAGAAATAAGGATTCCTACGAGCAGTACTTC; v_gene: TRBV5-5; d_gene: NA; abundance: NA; j_gene: TRBJ2-7
CDR3aa: CASSFLRGWVAKNIQYF; CDR3nt: TGTGCCAGCAGCTTTCTGCGGGGCTGGGTTGCCAAAAACATTCAGTACTTC; v_gene: TRBV5-6; d_gene: NA; abundance: NA; j_gene: TRBJ2-4
CDR3aa: CASSPRSFSSFIGYTF; CDR3nt: TGTGCCAGCAGCCCTCGGAGCTTTTCGTCCTTTATAGGCTACACCTTC; v_gene: TRBV11-3; d_gene: NA; abundance: NA; j_gene: TRBJ1-2
CDR3aa: CASSQEASGKGSDTQYF; CDR3nt: TGCGCCAGCAGCCAAGAGGCTAGCGGGAAGGGATCCGATACGCAGTATTTT; v_gene: TRBV4-3; d_gene: TRBD2; abundance: NA; j_gene: TRBJ2-3
CDR3aa: CASSLRESDTEAFF; CDR3nt: TGCGCCAGCAGTCTCCGGGAATCGGACACTGAAGCTTTCTTT; v_gene: TRBV23-1; d_gene: NA; abundance: NA; j_gene: TRBJ1-1
CDR3aa: CASSTRDRPYEQYF; CDR3nt: TGTGCCAGCAGCACCCGGGACAGGCCCTACGAGCAGTACTTC; v_gene: TRBV7-8; d_gene: TRBD1; abundance: once; j_gene: TRBJ2-7
CDR3aa: CASSLQRAGANVLTF; CDR3nt: TGTGCCAGCAGCTTACAGCGAGCTGGGGCCAACGTCCTGACTTTC; v_gene: TRBV7-3; d_gene: NA; abundance: NA; j_gene: TRBJ2-6
CDR3aa: CAIRVGTPGTEAFF; CDR3nt: TGTGCCATCCGAGTAGGGACTCCGGGGACTGAAGCTTTCTTT; v_gene: TRBV27; d_gene: NA; abundance: NA; j_gene: TRBJ1-1
CDR3aa: CASSWIAGSGNEQFF; CDR3nt: TGTGCCAGCAGTTGGATAGCGGGATCAGGGAATGAGCAGTTCTTC; v_gene: TRBV6-6; d_gene: TRBD2; abundance: NA; j_gene: TRBJ2-1
CDR3aa: CASSDPGRNGYTF; CDR3nt: TGTGCCAGCAGTGATCCGGGGAGGAATGGCTACACCTTC; v_gene: TRBV25-1; d_gene: NA; abundance: NA; j_gene: TRBJ1-2
CDR3aa: CASSKRGGGEKLFF; CDR3nt: TGTGCCAGCAGTAAGAGGGGGGGTGGCGAAAAACTGTTTTTT; v_gene: TRBV6-5; d_gene: NA; abundance: NA; j_gene: TRBJ1-4
CDR3aa: CASSSGLGEQYF; CDR3nt: TGTGCCAGCAGCTCCGGACTGGGCGAGCAGTACTTC; v_gene: TRBV7-2; d_gene: NA; abundance: NA; j_gene: TRBJ2-7
CDR3aa: CASSTGGGSAKNIQYF; CDR3nt: TGTGCCAGCAGCACGGGTGGGGGGTCAGCCAAAAACATTCAGTACTTC; v_gene: TRBV5-4; d_gene: NA; abundance: NA; j_gene: TRBJ2-4
CDR3aa: CASSLYRSGYEQYF; CDR3nt: TGCGCCAGCAGCTTGTACCGGTCGGGGTACGAGCAGTACTTC; v_gene: TRBV5-1; d_gene: NA; abundance: NA; j_gene: TRBJ2-7
CDR3aa: CASSFRQQAGTDTQYF; CDR3nt: TGTGCCAGCAGTTTCCGTCAGCAAGCGGGCACAGATACGCAGTATTTT; v_gene: TRBV7-9; d_gene: NA; abundance: NA; j_gene: TRBJ2-3
CDR3aa: CASSSAGGSPLHF; CDR3nt: TGTGCCAGCAGCTCAGCCGGGGGTTCACCCCTCCACTTT; v_gene: TRBV11-3; d_gene: NA; abundance: NA; j_gene: TRBJ1-6
CDR3aa: CASSSADSDYGYTF; CDR3nt: TGTGCCAGCAGCTCCGCGGACAGCGACTATGGCTACACCTTC; v_gene: TRBV7-8; d_gene: NA; abundance: NA; j_gene: TRBJ1-2
CDR3aa: CASSPSDYSRTEAFF; CDR3nt: TGTGCCAGCTCACCTTCGGACTACTCTCGGACTGAAGCTTTCTTT; v_gene: TRBV18; d_gene: NA; abundance: NA; j_gene: TRBJ1-1
CDR3aa: CATLREQGRTDTQYF; CDR3nt: TGTGCCACCCTTCGAGAGCAGGGTCGGACAGATACGCAGTATTTT; v_gene: TRBV21-1; d_gene: NA; abundance: NA; j_gene: TRBJ2-3
CDR3aa: CASSQKILSYNEQFF; CDR3nt: TGTGCCAGCAGCCAAAAAATACTATCCTACAATGAGCAGTTCTTC; v_gene: TRBV4-2; d_gene: NA; abundance: once; j_gene: TRBJ2-1
CDR3aa: CSVELTSGYTGELFF; CDR3nt: TGCAGCGTTGAGTTGACTAGCGGTTACACCGGGGAGCTGTTTTTT; v_gene: TRBV29-1; d_gene: TRBD2; abundance: NA; j_gene: TRBJ2-2
CDR3aa: CASSFIERAREQYF; CDR3nt: TGCGCCAGCAGCTTTATTGAGAGGGCTAGAGAGCAGTACTTC; v_gene: TRBV5-1; d_gene: NA; abundance: once; j_gene: TRBJ2-7
CDR3aa: CAISESGSGSTETQYF; CDR3nt: TGTGCCATCAGTGAGTCAGGTAGCGGGAGTACCGAGACCCAGTACTTC; v_gene: TRBV10-3; d_gene: TRBD2; abundance: NA; j_gene: TRBJ2-5
CDR3aa: CASSLDRGSDEQYF; CDR3nt: TGTGCCAGCAGCTTGGACAGGGGCTCCGACGAGCAGTACTTC; v_gene: TRBV7-2; d_gene: TRBD1; abundance: once; j_gene: TRBJ2-7
CDR3aa: CASRQGARYEQYF; CDR3nt: TGTGCCAGCAGACAGGGGGCTCGGTACGAGCAGTACTTC; v_gene: TRBV25-1; d_gene: TRBD1; abundance: NA; j_gene: TRBJ2-7
CDR3aa: CASETGLGSYNEQFF; CDR3nt: TGTGCCAGCGAGACAGGCCTCGGCTCCTACAATGAGCAGTTCTTC; v_gene: TRBV9; d_gene: NA; abundance: NA; j_gene: TRBJ2-1
CDR3aa: CASSVLGTSGPDTQYF; CDR3nt: TGTGCCAGCAGCGTATTGGGGACTAGCGGACCAGATACGCAGTATTTT; v_gene: TRBV9; d_gene: TRBD2; abundance: NA; j_gene: TRBJ2-3
CDR3aa: CASREGGGTGELFF; CDR3nt: TGTGCCAGCAGGGAGGGAGGGGGAACCGGGGAGCTGTTTTTT; v_gene: TRBV5-6; d_gene: NA; abundance: NA; j_gene: TRBJ2-2
CDR3aa: CASSPGHFYEQYF; CDR3nt: TGTGCCAGCAGCCCAGGACACTTCTACGAGCAGTACTTC; v_gene: TRBV7-2; d_gene: NA; abundance: NA; j_gene: TRBJ2-7
CDR3aa: CASKQGGFSYEQYF; CDR3nt: TGTGCCAGCAAGCAGGGGGGCTTCTCCTACGAGCAGTACTTC; v_gene: TRBV2; d_gene: NA; abundance: NA; j_gene: TRBJ2-7
CDR3aa: CASSLPAGETQYF; CDR3nt: TGTGCCAGCAGCCTCCCGGCGGGAGAGACCCAGTACTTC; v_gene: TRBV7-9; d_gene: NA; abundance: NA; j_gene: TRBJ2-5
CDR3aa: CASSELAGYNEQFF; CDR3nt: TGTGCCAGCAGTGAACTAGCGGGCTACAATGAGCAGTTCTTC; v_gene: TRBV25-1; d_gene: TRBD2; abundance: NA; j_gene: TRBJ2-1
CDR3aa: CASSLGTSGPREQYF; CDR3nt: TGTGCCAGCAGCTTAGGGACTAGCGGGCCTCGCGAGCAGTACTTC; v_gene: TRBV7-3; d_gene: TRBD2; abundance: NA; j_gene: TRBJ2-7
CDR3aa: CASSPGIGANVLTF; CDR3nt: TGTGCCAGCAGCCCCGGGATTGGGGCCAACGTCCTGACTTTC; v_gene: TRBV7-9; d_gene: NA; abundance: NA; j_gene: TRBJ2-6
CDR3aa: CASSLGLAGVRQETQYF; CDR3nt: TGCGCCAGCAGCTTGGGACTAGCGGGGGTGCGACAAGAGACCCAGTACTTC; v_gene: TRBV5-1; d_gene: TRBD2; abundance: NA; j_gene: TRBJ2-5
CDR3aa: CASSPRGSYNEQFF; CDR3nt: TGTGCCAGCAGTCCCCGGGGTTCCTACAATGAGCAGTTCTTC; v_gene: TRBV27; d_gene: NA; abundance: NA; j_gene: TRBJ2-1